These 15 T cell receptor beta chains were sequenced from one sample in a study of neurological immune-mediated disorders. One entry per CDR3 protein results from TCRdb running MiXCR on the 5' RACE reads. The sample lists about 66,000 distinct CDR3 sequences; 3% to 3.5% were seen once. Sequences were obtained from PBMCs. Receptors originate from a man in his forties with multiple sclerosis.

Many counts were recorded for this clonotype. This chain uses TRBV5-1 with TRBJ2-7; D possibly corresponds to TRBD1 (5 bases). The CDR3 consists of 19 residues. The V gene lost 0 bases and the J gene lost 0 bases, with 22 bases spanning the gap. Germline V CDR1 and CDR2: SGHRS, YFSETQ. The CDR3 region has the DNA TGCGCCAGCAGCTTGGCCGCATCAGGGCGAGGTATGAGCTCCTACGAGCAGTACTTC. Encoded protein: CASSLAASGRGMSSYEQYF.

This clonotype was observed many times. The V and J genes are TRBV11-2 and TRBJ2-1; 12 nucleotides line up with TRBD2. V trimming: 3 bases; J trimming: 7 bases; junction bases outside the gene matches: 7. CDR3 size: 16 residues. Germline CDR1 and CDR2: SGHAT and FQNNGV. The CDR3 nucleotides are TGTGCCAGCAGCTTCCGGACTAGCGGGATAGTGAATGAGCAGTTCTTC. This codes for CASSFRTSGIVNEQFF.

This clonotype was seen ten or more times. V and J are TRBV7-3 and TRBJ1-1, with D possibly matching TRBD1 (6 bases). The CDR3 sequence is 15 residues long. Germline CDR1 and CDR2: SGHTA and FQGTGA. Trimming removed 5 bases from V and 5 bases from J, with 18 bases in between. The CDR3 region is CASSHRKGVVTEAFF. CDR3 DNA: TGTGCCAGCAGCCATAGAAAGGGGGTTGTTACTGAAGCTTTCTTT.

This clonotype was observed many times. The V and J genes are TRBV5-1 and TRBJ2-3; 9 nucleotides agree with TRBD1. V was clipped by 5 bases and J by 3 bases; unmatched bases: 4. There are 14 residues in the CDR3. The V gene's germline CDR1 is SGHRS and CDR2 YFSETQ. The CDR3 is CASREQGATDTQYF. DNA for the CDR3: TGCGCCAGCAGGGAACAGGGGGCGACAGATACGCAGTATTTT.

With respect to this clonotype: A much larger clone is a single base away; this may be a read error. CDR3 coding DNA: TGTGCCGGCGGTTTTTCGGGCGGGAGAAGGGGGAATGAGCAGTTCTTC. Translating gives CAGGFSGGRRGNEQFF. This chain connects TRBV7-9 to TRBJ2-1; D is possibly TRBD2 (7 bases). V was shortened by 11 bases and J by 7 bases, with 27 bases between the two germline ends. The germline V gene encodes CDR1 SEHNR and CDR2 FQNEAQ (reference sequence). This CDR3 is 16 amino acids long.

In its sample, this clonotype was seen many times. The genes are TRBV5-1 and TRBJ2-4; D may be TRBD1 (5 bases). The CDR3 spans 13 residues. The V end lost 4 bases, the J end lost 11 bases, and 16 bases lay between the germline ends. The germline V gene encodes CDR1 SGHRS and CDR2 YFSETQ. The CDR3 protein is CASSPDTPFVQYF. The CDR3 bases are TGCGCCAGCAGCCCGGACACGCCATTCGTTCAGTACTTC.

As concerns this clonotype: Given a much more abundant clone one base away, this may be a read error. The V call is TRBV2, the J call TRBJ1-1; TRBD1 is a possible D gene (5 bases). The germline V gene encodes CDR1 SNHLY and CDR2 FYNNEI. V shed 7 bases and J shed 5 bases, with 17 bases lying between them. This CDR3 spans 14 amino acids. In DNA, the CDR3 is TGTGCCAGCAATGGACATGGGAGAGGGACTGAAGCTTTCTTT. The encoded protein is CASNGHGRGTEAFF.

This clonotype has a count of ten or more. The CDR3 coding sequence is TGCAGTGCTAGGGGTTTTGGGTATAGCACAGATACGCAGTATTTT. Encoded protein: CSARGFGYSTDTQYF. The chain joins TRBV20-1 to TRBJ2-3; D uncertain. Deletions cut 3 bases from V and 0 bases from J, with 13 bases between. The CDR3 loop spans 15 amino acids. Germline V gene sequence: CDR1 DFQATT, CDR2 SNEGSKA (reference sequence).

This clonotype has at least ten counts. The chain has TRBV3-1 and TRBJ1-2; 10 nucleotides agree with TRBD1. The V and J ends lost 4 bases and 6 bases, in that order; junction bases with no gene match: 8. CDR3 length: 15 amino acids. Germline V gives CDR1 LGHDT, CDR2 YNNKEL (reference sequence). The CDR3 protein is CASSRWTGGGDGYTF. CDR3 DNA sequence: TGTGCCAGCAGCCGCTGGACAGGGGGGGGAGATGGCTACACCTTC. Complete variable domain (other parts from reference TRBV3-1 and TRBJ1-2): DTAVSQTPKYLVTQMGNDKSIKCEQNLGHDTMYWYKQDSKKFLKIMFSYNNKELIINETVPNRFSPKSPDKAHLNLHINSLELGDSAVYFCASSRWTGGGDGYTFGSGTRLTVV.

Comment on this clonotype: The junction departs from the called germline gene at one end, perhaps through a read error. This chain links TRBV5-5 with TRBJ1-5; 10 positions agree with TRBD1. Germline V gene sequence: CDR1 SGHKS, CDR2 YYEKEE (reference sequence). This CDR3 comprises 15 residues. This CDR3 reads CASSLDWDRGKTQNF. DNA of the CDR3: TGTGCCAGCAGCTTGGATTGGGACAGGGGAAAGACCCAGAATTTT.

The table lists this clonotype with many counts. V usage is TRBV15 and J usage is TRBJ2-5, with D unclear. V was trimmed by 0 bases and J by 0 bases, leaving 8 bases between them. The CDR3 totals 15 residues. The V gene's germline CDR1 is LNHNV and CDR2 YYDKDF (reference sequence). As DNA, the CDR3 is TGTGCCACCAGCAGAGATTCTCAGTACCAAGAGACCCAGTACTTC. As protein: CATSRDSQYQETQYF.

This clonotype ranks as medium-sized (0.01 to 0.1%). The chain uses TRBV10-3 and TRBJ2-5; either TRBD1 or TRBD2 may fit D (6 bases each). There are 13 residues in the CDR3. CDR1 is ENHRY, CDR2 SYGVKD, per germline. Trimming took off 8 bases at V and 2 bases at J, with 12 bases between the two ends. Here the CDR3 reads CAIGGTSQETQYF. The DNA of the CDR3 is TGTGCCATCGGAGGGACATCTCAAGAGACCCAGTACTTC.

This clonotype was seen repeatedly, ten times or more. The rearrangement joins TRBV12-3 or TRBV12-4 to TRBJ2-5, with TRBD2 as a possible D gene (5 bases). V was pared by 6 bases and J by 1 base, with 9 bases between. The CDR3 is 13 residues long. CDR3 nucleotide sequence: TGTGCCAGCAGGGAGGAGATCCAAGAGACCCAGTACTTC. This translates into CASREEIQETQYF.

This clonotype was detected many times. The CDR3 DNA sequence: TGTGCCAGCAGCTTCGACAGAGAGACCCAGTACTTC. Its protein is CASSFDRETQYF. The chain recombines TRBV7-8 with TRBJ2-5; tentative D call: TRBD1 (5 bases). Trimming removed 3 bases from V and 4 bases from J, with 6 bases in between. This CDR3 is built from 12 residues. The germline V gene has CDR1 SGHVS and CDR2 FQNEAQ. Drawing the rest from reference TRBV7-8 and TRBJ2-5, the complete variable domain is GAGVSQSPRYKVAKRGQDVALRCDPISGHVSLFWYQQALGQGPEFLTYFQNEAQLDKSGLPSDRFFAERPEGSVSTLKIQRTQQEDSAVYLCASSFDRETQYFGPGTRLLVL.

This clonotype was recorded at least ten times. The J gene is TRBJ1-5, the V gene TRBV6-5; possibly TRBD1 for D (5 bases). The germline CDR1 and CDR2 sequences are MNHEY and SVGAGI. The CDR3 has 11 amino acids. Trimming shortened V by 11 bases and J by 7 bases, and 12 bases separated the two germline ends. CDR3 protein: CARDFRQPQHF. The CDR3 DNA is TGTGCCCGGGACTTCAGGCAGCCCCAGCATTTT.